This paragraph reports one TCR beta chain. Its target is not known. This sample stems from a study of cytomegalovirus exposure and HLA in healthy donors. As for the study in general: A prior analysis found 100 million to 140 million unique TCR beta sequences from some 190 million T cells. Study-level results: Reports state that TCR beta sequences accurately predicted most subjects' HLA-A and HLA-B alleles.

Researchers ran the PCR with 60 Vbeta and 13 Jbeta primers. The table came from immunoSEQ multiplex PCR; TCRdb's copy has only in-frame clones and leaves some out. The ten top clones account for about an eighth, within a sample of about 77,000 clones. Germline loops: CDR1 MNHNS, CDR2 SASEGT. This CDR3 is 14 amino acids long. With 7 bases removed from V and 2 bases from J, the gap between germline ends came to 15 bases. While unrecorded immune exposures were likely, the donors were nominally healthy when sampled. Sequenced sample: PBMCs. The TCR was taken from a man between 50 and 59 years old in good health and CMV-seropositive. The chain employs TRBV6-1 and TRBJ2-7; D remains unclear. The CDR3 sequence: CASTTRDNAYEQYF. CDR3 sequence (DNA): TGTGCCAGCACCACCCGAGACAACGCCTACGAGCAGTACTTC.